Sequencing of this T cell receptor (beta chain) was carried out in a study of shared clonotypes between healthy human individuals. Study observations and caveats: Naive subsets generally exceeded memory subsets in estimated richness.

Naive CD8 cells lacked CD45RO and underwent positive selection for CCR7, leaving out terminally differentiated effector memory CD45RA+ cells. The study drew all its donors from Caucasian adults living in Nashville, Tennessee. Germline loops: CDR1 MNHNY, CDR2 SVGAGI (reference sequence). The V end was cut by 1 base, the J end by 7 bases, with 1 base between. This CDR3 contains 11 residues. The data were produced by immunoSEQ multiplex PCR, yet TCRdb's version contains in-frame clones alone and is incomplete. The repertoire consists of roughly 590,000 clones, with just under 97% occurring once and the leading ten covering about 0.11%. On this clone itself: Its antigen remains unknown.

The receptor was derived from a woman aged 25 to 39 in good health. The genes are TRBV6-6 and TRBJ2-2, with D unclear. Specimen: naive CD8+ T cells sorted from blood. The CDR3, as DNA: TGTGCCAGCAGTTACTTCGGGGAGCTGTTTTTT. Its protein product is CASSYFGELFF.